These 30 T cell receptor beta chains came from one sample sequenced in a study of T cell repertoires in cytomegalovirus infection. No antigens are known for them. TCRdb reanalysed the reads using MiXCR and keeps one entry per CDR3 protein. The sample consists of 84,000 or so distinct CDR3 sequences, roughly half of them appearing once. The sample consisted of CD8+ T cells from cultured PBMCs, taken from culture after CMV antigen stimulation. These receptors were taken from a human donor in good health (CMV status not recorded). Some clones in this sample may be carry-over from other donors' samples.

This chain uses TRBV6-2 or TRBV6-3 with TRBJ2-7, with a weak D call TRBD1 (6 bases). Trimming pared 6 bases from V and 3 bases from J, leaving 18 bases between. CDR3 length: 15 amino acids. Germline CDR1 MNHEY, CDR2 SVGEGT. CDR3 sequence: CASRTSGAPRYEQYF. The CDR3 DNA is TGTGCCAGCAGGACGTCAGGGGCCCCACGCTACGAGCAGTACTTC.

This clonotype was recorded a few times. The V gene is TRBV5-6, the J gene TRBJ2-1; maybe TRBD1 (6 bases). This CDR3 spans 13 amino acids. V was pared by 0 bases and J by 12 bases, with 13 bases between. The germline V gene encodes CDR1 SGHDT and CDR2 YYEEEE. The CDR3 region has the DNA TGTGCCAGCAGCTTGGGTGGGACAATGGGGCAGTTCTTC. It encodes CASSLGGTMGQFF.

The gene calls are TRBV3-1 and TRBJ1-1; D remains ambiguous. The V gene lost 4 bases and the J gene lost 2 bases, with 8 bases spanning the gap. This CDR3 is built from 13 residues. From germline, CDR1 is LGHDT and CDR2 YNNKEL (reference sequence). The CDR3 DNA is TGTGCCAGCAGCCCCGACGCCAACACTGAAGCTTTCTTT. It encodes CASSPDANTEAFF. Full variable domain (missing parts from reference TRBV3-1 and TRBJ1-1): DTAVSQTPKYLVTQMGNDKSIKCEQNLGHDTMYWYKQDSKKFLKIMFSYNNKELIINETVPNRFSPKSPDKAHLNLHINSLELGDSAVYFCASSPDANTEAFFGQGTRLTVV.

In its sample, this clonotype was seen a few times. This sequence joins TRBV6-6 and TRBJ2-1; 9 positions match TRBD1. Unmatched junction bases numbered 11, after V lost 5 bases and J lost 6 bases. Germline V CDR1 and CDR2: MNHNY, SVGAGI (reference sequence). The CDR3 sequence is 16 residues long. The CDR3 DNA reads as TGTGCCAGCAGTGGTCCCGGACAGGGGTCTTCCAATGAGCAGTTCTTC. Its translation is CASSGPGQGSSNEQFF.

This rearrangement joins TRBV10-3 to TRBJ2-3; 10 bases line up with TRBD2. Germline-derived CDR1 and CDR2 are ENHRY and SYGVKD. V shed 4 bases and J 4 bases; nucleotides not matched to a gene: 2. The CDR3 sequence is 14 residues long. The CDR3 DNA reads TGTGCCATCAGTGCTAGCGGGGGAGCAGATACGCAGTATTTT. It codes for CAISASGGADTQYF.

This chain connects TRBV7-3 to TRBJ1-1; D uncertain. From germline, CDR1 is SGHTA and CDR2 FQGTGA. V was trimmed by 5 bases and J by 6 bases, leaving 13 bases between them. The CDR3 covers 13 residues. This CDR3 is CASSPPGGSEAFF. The CDR3 region has the DNA TGTGCCAGCAGCCCCCCGGGTGGTTCTGAAGCTTTCTTT.

This clonotype was seen a handful of times. J is TRBJ1-1 and V is TRBV7-9, with a weak D call TRBD1 (5 bases). CDR1 and CDR2 (germline): SEHNR, FQNEAQ (reference sequence). The V end lost 3 bases, the J end lost 7 bases, and 15 bases lay between the germline ends. CDR3 size: 14 residues. Written as DNA, the CDR3 is TGTGCCAGCAGCTTCCCGGGACCGGGCCTTGAAGCTTTCTTT. It translates to CASSFPGPGLEAFF.

This clonotype was seen a handful of times. The rearrangement uses TRBV4-1 and TRBJ2-7, with D perhaps TRBD1 (5 bases). The CDR3 consists of 15 residues. CDR1 MGHRA and CDR2 YSYEKL come from the germline V gene. V was cut by 1 base and J by 0 bases, with 10 bases left in between. The CDR3 region has the DNA TGCGCCAGCAGCCAAGGGACAAGGAGCTCCTACGAGCAGTACTTC. It specifies CASSQGTRSSYEQYF.

Concerning this clonotype: At one of its ends the junction is not consistent with the germline gene, which may arise from a read error. J is TRBJ2-7 and V is TRBV7-8, with D possibly called TRBD1 or TRBD2 (5 bases each). CDR1 SGHVS and CDR2 FQNEAQ come from the germline V gene. The CDR3 consists of 14 residues. The CDR3 loop is CSSSWDAPGDDQYF. The CDR3 region has the DNA TGTAGCAGCAGCTGGGACGCCCCTGGCGACGATCAGTACTTC.

This clonotype has only a few counts. This sequence joins TRBV7-8 and TRBJ2-5, with 9 nucleotides matching TRBD2. Germline V gene data show CDR1 as SGHVS and CDR2 as FQNEAQ. The length of the CDR3 is 16 residues. Losses at the gene ends were 4 bases for V and 5 bases for J; bases not matched to a gene: 11. CDR3 coding DNA: TGTGCCAGCAGCTCTTGGGTAGCGGGGGCGGAGGAGACCCAGTACTTC. This translates into CASSSWVAGAEETQYF.

V and J are TRBV7-3 and TRBJ2-1; D is perhaps TRBD1 (5 bases). V was cut by 5 bases and J by 0 bases, with 11 bases left in between. This CDR3 comprises 15 residues. Germline V gene data show CDR1 as SGHTA and CDR2 as FQGTGA. The CDR3, as DNA: TGTGCCAGCAGCGTACAGGCTAGCTCCTACAATGAGCAGTTCTTC. Amino acids: CASSVQASSYNEQFF. The whole variable domain, filled in from reference TRBV7-3 and TRBJ2-1, reads GAGVSQTPSNKVTEKGKYVELRCDPISGHTALYWYRQSLGQGPEFLIYFQGTGAADDSGLPNDRFFAVRPEGSVSTLKIQRTERGDSAVYLCASSVQASSYNEQFFGPGTRLTVL.

The chain carries TRBV20-1 and TRBJ2-4, with 10 bases aligning to TRBD2. Germline lookup yields CDR1 DFQATT and CDR2 SNEGSKA (reference sequence). CDR3 length: 18 residues. V lost 0 bases to trimming and J lost 3 bases; unmatched junction nucleotides: 11. The CDR3 region is CSARDAPSGRGFKNIQYF. The CDR3 coding sequence is TGCAGTGCTAGAGATGCCCCAAGCGGGAGGGGGTTCAAAAACATTCAGTACTTC.

In its sample, this clonotype was seen once. The rearrangement uses TRBV3-1 and TRBJ1-1; possibly TRBD1 for D (5 bases). Germline V gene sequence: CDR1 LGHDT, CDR2 YNNKEL (reference sequence). V lost 3 bases and J 5 bases, leaving 10 bases between the germline ends. CDR3 length equals 13 residues. The CDR3 DNA is TGTGCCAGCAGCCAGCCAGGGAGGACTGAAGCTTTCTTT. Protein sequence: CASSQPGRTEAFF.

The rearrangement uses TRBV12-3 or TRBV12-4 and TRBJ1-5, with D perhaps TRBD1 (6 bases). With 5 bases removed from V and 4 bases from J, the gap between germline ends came to 18 bases. The CDR3 is 16 residues long. This CDR3 is CASSPGGAASNQPQHF. CDR3 DNA sequence: TGTGCCAGCAGTCCCGGGGGGGCGGCTTCAAATCAGCCCCAGCATTTT.

This chain links TRBV6-6 with TRBJ2-7; maybe TRBD1 (7 bases). The CDR3 runs 13 residues. Germline V gene sequence: CDR1 MNHNY, CDR2 SVGAGI (reference sequence). Trimming stripped 7 bases from V and 1 base from J, with 11 bases between. CDR3 protein: CASKEGASYEQYF. The DNA of the CDR3 is TGTGCCAGCAAGGAGGGGGCTTCCTACGAGCAGTACTTC.

The chain recombines TRBV6-6 with TRBJ2-6; possibly TRBD1 for D (5 bases). The V end lost 5 bases, the J end lost 1 base, and 9 bases lay between the germline ends. Germline V gives CDR1 MNHNY, CDR2 SVGAGI (reference sequence). The CDR3 contains 15 residues. In DNA form, the CDR3 reads TGTGCCAGCAGTGCAGGGTTTTCTGGGGCCAACGTCCTGACTTTC. Amino acid sequence: CASSAGFSGANVLTF.

V usage is TRBV7-9 and J usage is TRBJ2-1; D unresolved. Germline V CDR1 and CDR2: SEHNR, FQNEAQ (reference sequence). CDR3 length: 15 amino acids. V was trimmed by 5 bases and J by 9 bases, leaving 20 bases between them. In nucleotides, the CDR3 is TGTGCCAGCAGCCCCCCCGTGCGGAGAGTGGGTGAGCAGTTCTTC. The encoded protein is CASSPPVRRVGEQFF.

The chain joins TRBV11-2 to TRBJ2-4; a weak D match, TRBD2 (5 bases). The CDR3 runs to 14 residues. CDR1 is SGHAT and CDR2 is FQNNGV in the germline V gene. Deletions cut 1 base from V and 6 bases from J, with 10 bases between. The CDR3 sequence is CASSLVRGLNIQYF. CDR3 coding DNA: TGTGCCAGCAGCTTAGTAAGAGGGCTAAACATTCAGTACTTC.

This chain joins TRBV15 and TRBJ1-5; a possible D gene is TRBD1 (5 bases). The V and J ends lost 1 base and 0 bases respectively, with 7 bases between them. CDR3 length: 15 amino acids. Germline-derived CDR1 and CDR2 are LNHNV and YYDKDF (reference sequence). The CDR3: CATSRVGVSNQPQHF. The CDR3 DNA follows: TGTGCCACCAGCAGAGTAGGGGTTAGCAATCAGCCCCAGCATTTT.

The rearrangement uses TRBV28 and TRBJ2-7; 8 positions agree with TRBD2. CDR3 length equals 12 residues. Per the germline V gene, CDR1 is MDHEN and CDR2 is SYDVKM. The J segment lost 6 bases and the V segment lost 3 bases, leaving 1 base of the junction unmatched. The CDR3 DNA follows: TGTGCCAGCAGTTTCCGGGGGGGCGAGCAGTACTTC. Its translation: CASSFRGGEQYF. Full variable domain (remainder filled in from reference TRBV28 and TRBJ2-7): DVKVTQSSRYLVKRTGEKVFLECVQDMDHENMFWYRQDPGLGLRLIYFSYDVKMKEKGDIPEGYSVSREKKERFSLILESASTNQTSMYLCASSFRGGEQYFGPGTRLTVT.

The chain couples TRBV6-2 or TRBV6-3 to TRBJ1-1, with D unresolved. The germline CDR1 and CDR2 sequences are MNHEY and SVGEGT. Between the trimmed V and J ends, which lost 5 bases and 7 bases, there was a span of 14 bases. The CDR3 runs 13 residues. CDR3 protein: CASSPTRYGEAFF. The CDR3 DNA reads as TGTGCCAGCAGTCCGACCCGATATGGTGAAGCTTTCTTT.

In its sample, this clonotype was seen a few times. At one end the junction does not follow the germline gene, possibly because of a read error. V is TRBV7-6 and J is TRBJ2-1, with TRBD1 as a possible D gene (6 bases). The V gene's germline CDR1 is SGHVS and CDR2 FNYEAQ. This CDR3 comprises 13 residues. CDR3 sequence: CASSRTVNNEQFF. CDR3 coding DNA: TGTGCTAGCAGCCGGACAGTCAACAATGAGCAGTTCTTC.

The table lists this clonotype with a few counts. The chain is built from TRBV12-3 or TRBV12-4 and TRBJ2-1; 7 bases agree with TRBD2. Unmatched junction bases numbered 11, after V lost 6 bases and J lost 0 bases. The CDR3 has 17 amino acids. As DNA, the CDR3 is TGTGCCAGCAGGCCAAGGGGCCTAGCGGTCTCCTACAATGAGCAGTTCTTC. Protein: CASRPRGLAVSYNEQFF.

The CDR3 region has the DNA TGTGCCGTCACCGGGACCTGGGACACTGAAGCTTTCTTT. Amino acids: CAVTGTWDTEAFF. The rearrangement links TRBV12-3 or TRBV12-4 to TRBJ1-1; D possibly corresponds to TRBD1 (5 bases). The V end lost 11 bases, the J end lost 3 bases, and 16 bases lay between the germline ends. The CDR3 sequence is 13 residues long.

The genes are TRBV7-6 and TRBJ2-7, with TRBD1 matching over 7 bases. V lost 4 bases to trimming and J lost 1 base; unmatched junction nucleotides: 4. The CDR3 is 14 residues long. Germline lookup yields CDR1 SGHVS and CDR2 FNYEAQ. The CDR3 region is CASSSQGNSYEQYF. CDR3 in DNA: TGTGCCAGCAGCTCACAGGGGAATTCCTACGAGCAGTACTTC.

A few counts support this clonotype. The V and J genes are TRBV12-3 or TRBV12-4 and TRBJ2-1; the match to TRBD1 covers 12 bases. The CDR3 contains 14 residues. Trimming removed 5 bases from V and 9 bases from J; junction bases left unmatched: 5. The CDR3, as DNA: TGTGCCAGCAGTCCGGGACAGGGGGCCGCTGAGCAGTTCTTC. It encodes CASSPGQGAAEQFF.

The chain combines TRBV27 with TRBJ2-2; D not certain. V was cut by 2 bases and J by 2 bases, with 9 bases left in between. Germline values: CDR1 MNHEY, CDR2 SMNVEV (reference sequence). The CDR3 sequence is 15 residues long. The CDR3 bases are TGTGCCAGCAGTTTAATCGGACCCAACACCGGGGAGCTGTTTTTT. Translating it yields CASSLIGPNTGELFF.

This clonotype turned up a few times. The chain joins TRBV12-3 or TRBV12-4 to TRBJ2-2; D is possibly TRBD1 (6 bases). CDR3 length: 15 amino acids. Trimming cost V 1 base and J 2 bases, with 8 bases left between them. CDR3 residues: CASSLEGHNTGELFF. DNA for the CDR3: TGTGCCAGCAGTTTAGAGGGACATAACACCGGGGAGCTGTTTTTT.

V usage is TRBV7-3 and J usage is TRBJ1-1, with D tentatively TRBD1 (6 bases). The CDR3 has 14 amino acids. Germline V gives CDR1 SGHTA, CDR2 FQGTGA. Between the trimmed V and J ends, which lost 4 bases and 1 base, there was a span of 10 bases. The CDR3 coding sequence is TGTGCCAGCAGCTGGGGACAATCGAACACTGAAGCTTTCTTT. It translates to CASSWGQSNTEAFF.

DNA of the CDR3: TGCGCCAGCAGCCCCGCCACTCTGGGGCTCGAGACCCAGTACTTC. It codes for CASSPATLGLETQYF. The chain has TRBV4-1 and TRBJ2-5, with D maybe TRBD1 (5 bases). The V gene lost 4 bases and the J gene lost 5 bases, with 17 bases spanning the gap. This CDR3 contains 15 residues. Germline V gives CDR1 MGHRA, CDR2 YSYEKL.